The clone carrying this T cell receptor (beta chain) was found many times. The antigen is not known. The sample is drawn from a study of response to subunit inactivated influenza vaccine. Germline V gene lookup returns CDR1 DFQATT and CDR2 SNEGSKA (reference sequence). The ends lost 1 base at V and 5 bases at J; junction bases unmatched: 6. The CDR3 is made up of 14 amino acids. General observations from the study: The authors put forward the suggestion that each seasonal influenza vaccination may bring in only a limited number of new T cells.

TCRdb reanalysed the RT-PCR reads using MiXCR and keeps one entry per CDR3 protein. The sample records approximately 500,000 distinct CDR3 sequences, about an eighth being singletons. J is TRBJ1-2 and V is TRBV20-1, with 8 bases that match TRBD1. This TCR was recovered from a man aged 50-59 years who received an inactivated influenza vaccine. Sequenced material: PBMCs from blood, taken 35 to 45 days after vaccination. For the CDR3, the DNA is TGCAGTGCTAGAGTGGTAGACAGGGGATATGGCTACACCTTC. It yields the protein CSARVVDRGYGYTF.